This T cell receptor (beta chain) was recorded in a study of identical twins. Study-wide results and limits: A lower insertion count was a feature of abundant cord blood beta clonotypes, with no such feature in memory repertoires. It was cross-sectional statistical analysis, not following the same donors, that the conclusions relied on.

Unique molecular identifiers were in the cDNA, with template-switch universal primer binding. TCRdb ran MiXCR on the 5' RACE reads and lists one entry per CDR3 protein. Altogether fewer than 650,000 distinct CDR3 sequences are present, roughly 6.6% being singletons, with the ten largest covering roughly 1.6%. A few counts support this clonotype. Its antigen is still unknown. The length of the CDR3 is 13 residues. V was cut by 7 bases and J by 4 bases, with 13 bases left in between. Germline V gene lookup returns CDR1 MNHEY and CDR2 SMNVEV (reference sequence). This sample was shared with a second study, whose subject was yellow fever vaccine responses in identical twins.

This TCR was recovered from a woman aged 18-29 years in good health. The sequenced material came from PBMCs. V gene TRBV27 combines with J gene TRBJ1-1, with D perhaps TRBD1 (6 bases). CDR3 sequence reads: CASKTGSLTEAFF. In DNA form, the CDR3 reads TGTGCCAGCAAAACAGGGTCTCTCACTGAAGCTTTCTTT.